This TCR beta chain comes out of a study of T cell clonotyping in hematopoietic cell transplantation (dated by TCRdb to about 2021). At the level of the whole study: Pretransplant recipient samples were obtained after cytoreduction. Recruitment of patients was conducted between 2015 and January 2017, and follow-up was continued until September 2020 or death. A total of 135 blood samples were collected in the study from about 40 consecutive transplant recipients and their related donors.

About this clone itself: No cognate antigen has been identified for it. Qualities for individual bases were not recorded, and no much larger clone is one base off.

The time point label for this specimen denotes: recipient sample about 28 days before transplant, after cytoreduction. Blood from recipients was drawn about 28 days before transplant and again at days 30, 100 and 180 after transplant. Nuclei Lysis Solution was used to extract genomic DNA from fresh or cryopreserved unfractionated peripheral blood mononuclear cells. With the immunoSEQ assay, which is a bias-controlled multiplex PCR relying on V- and J-specific primers, TCR beta CDR3 regions were amplified from genomic DNA. In a second PCR step, the CDR3 amplicons were tagged with a proprietary barcode plus Illumina adapter sequences. An Illumina MiSeq instrument was used to sequence the CDR3 libraries. For the original study's pipeline: Export and quality control were done with immunoSEQ Analyzer 3.0, while downstream analyses used R Bioconductor and Immunarch. Only productive rearrangements in the normalized downsampled data set went into calculating the repertoire metrics. Pathologically expanded clonotypes were defined as those larger than 5 templates in the normalized cohort. The Inverse Simpson Index was used to measure repertoire diversity. To capture all clonotypes, the CMV-specificity analyses were run on the non-normalized data set. This immuneACCESS table, as held by TCRdb, lists in-frame sequences with V and J called but not all clones. Of the missing ones, under half trace to an unresolved V gene in checked studies; the others have no known cause. That table is the source of V, J and clone size, and D and trimming were worked out from the DNA. The sample table shows around 19,000 clones, and around 86% are seen once. Under 9.5% of the sample comes from the top ten.

Results and caveats for the whole study, not just this receptor: Recipient repertoires showed only a small fraction of overlap with donor repertoires, and over 97% appeared de novo at the given depth. Sample size was limited, and cells were not sorted, so CD4 and CD8 repertoire contributions could not be separated. Inverse Simpson Index values from donors and from recipients before transplant predicted broader TCR repertoire diversity after transplant. After transplant, TCR diversity in recipients dropped, and pathologically expanded clonotypes increased progressively from day 30 to day 180.

Measured from the cysteine to the phenylalanine, the CDR3 is 13 residues long. The sequence is cut down to CDR3 DNA, 39 bases in frame from base 1. Trimming takes 7 bases from V and 5 bases from J, and the germline ends sit 14 bases apart. For CDR1 and CDR2, the germline V gene (reference sequence) lists LNHDA and SQIVND. This receptor was taken from a man in his fifties with acute myeloid leukemia. Some clones in this sample may be carry-over from other donors' samples. This specimen consisted of peripheral blood mononuclear cells, obtained before stem cell transplant. The chain was built from TRBV19 and TRBJ2-5; the D gene is not confidently resolved. CDR3 loop: CASTGDSDETQYF. The DNA sequence is given as TGTGCCAGTACTGGCGACTCCGATGAGACCCAGTACTTC.